Listed below are T cell receptor beta chains from one sample, sequenced in a study of T cell responses to AZD1222 COVID-19 vaccine. TCRdb's table, derived via immunoSEQ multiplex PCR, lists solely in-frame clones and lacks some. The sample lists around 170,000 clones; 90% were seen once. Source: peripheral blood, taken on day 0 of AZD1222 vaccination. The source is an adult in good health. Both conserved end residues are part of each CDR3. The D gene is left open where the match is weak.

V gene: TRBV7-2
J gene: TRBJ1-1
D gene: TRBD1
CDR3 protein: CASSIRDRGTEAFF

V gene: TRBV9
J gene: TRBJ1-3
D gene: NA
CDR3 protein: CASSVLDTAGNTIYF

V gene: TRBV9
J gene: TRBJ1-2
D gene: NA
CDR3 protein: CASSGTIWGYTF

V gene: TRBV12-3/TRBV12-4
J gene: TRBJ1-1
D gene: NA
CDR3 protein: CASRMTGNTEAFF

V gene: TRBV5-1
J gene: TRBJ1-4
D gene: NA
CDR3 protein: CASSLDRGSTNEKLFF

V gene: TRBV15
J gene: TRBJ2-1
D gene: TRBD2
CDR3 protein: CATSRETTGTSGGDYNEQFF

V gene: TRBV4-1
J gene: TRBJ1-1
D gene: NA
CDR3 protein: CASSQDDWGTEAFF

V gene: TRBV11-3
J gene: TRBJ2-1
D gene: TRBD2
CDR3 protein: CASSFSGGADNEQFF

V gene: TRBV18
J gene: TRBJ1-5
D gene: TRBD1
CDR3 protein: CASSRLQGNNQPQHF

V gene: TRBV18
J gene: TRBJ1-6
D gene: NA
CDR3 protein: CASSRQGSSYNSPLHF

V gene: TRBV7-9
J gene: TRBJ2-7
D gene: NA
CDR3 protein: CASSLVGVSSYEQYF

V gene: TRBV5-4
J gene: TRBJ2-2
D gene: NA
CDR3 protein: CASSLSTPITGELFF

V gene: TRBV15
J gene: TRBJ1-5
D gene: TRBD1
CDR3 protein: CATRSRTGGGQPQHF

V gene: TRBV6-1
J gene: TRBJ1-1
D gene: NA
CDR3 protein: CASSEAGGITEAFF

V gene: TRBV6-4
J gene: TRBJ1-1
D gene: NA
CDR3 protein: CASSDSENTEAFF

V gene: TRBV28
J gene: TRBJ1-4
D gene: NA
CDR3 protein: CASSFMTGVDEKLFF

V gene: TRBV13
J gene: TRBJ2-5
D gene: NA
CDR3 protein: CASSSASGTPKETQYF

V gene: TRBV30
J gene: TRBJ1-4
D gene: NA
CDR3 protein: CAWSAPIYPNEKLFF

V gene: TRBV27
J gene: TRBJ1-5
D gene: TRBD1
CDR3 protein: CASSRGTGEVRLQPQHF

V gene: TRBV4-2
J gene: TRBJ1-1
D gene: TRBD1
CDR3 protein: CASSQGTGFEAFF

V gene: TRBV28
J gene: TRBJ1-3
D gene: NA
CDR3 protein: CASSPTTGTGNTIYF

V gene: TRBV7-8
J gene: TRBJ2-1
D gene: TRBD2
CDR3 protein: CASSLYLSSGGLYNEQFF

V gene: TRBV5-8
J gene: TRBJ1-2
D gene: NA
CDR3 protein: CASSLDGGGYGYTF

V gene: TRBV9
J gene: TRBJ2-2
D gene: TRBD2
CDR3 protein: CASRSTSGGTGELFF

V gene: TRBV19
J gene: TRBJ1-6
D gene: NA
CDR3 protein: CASRTGYDNSPLHF

V gene: TRBV2
J gene: TRBJ1-5
D gene: NA
CDR3 protein: CATIRDLNQPQHF

V gene: TRBV27
J gene: TRBJ1-2
D gene: NA
CDR3 protein: CASSWRGKDGYTF

V gene: TRBV4-3
J gene: TRBJ1-1
D gene: NA
CDR3 protein: CASSQGAQAFF

V gene: TRBV19
J gene: TRBJ1-2
D gene: TRBD1
CDR3 protein: CASSMEGGGYTF

V gene: TRBV11-2
J gene: TRBJ2-1
D gene: NA
CDR3 protein: CASSLPGGPYNEQFF

V gene: TRBV5-5
J gene: TRBJ1-3
D gene: NA
CDR3 protein: CASKLGSSGNTIYF

V gene: TRBV28
J gene: TRBJ2-7
D gene: TRBD2
CDR3 protein: CASSLTSGGFNNYEQYF